A selection of T cell receptor beta chains follows, all from one sample in a study of shared clonotypes between healthy human individuals. The method was immunoSEQ multiplex PCR; TCRdb's version includes in-frame clones alone and lacks a portion of them. Among roughly 1,600,000 clones listed, less than 99% were seen once. The source material was naive CD4+ T cells sorted from blood. Receptors were obtained from a man aged 30 to 45 in good health. Each CDR3 is given with its conserved first and last residue. The D gene is left open where the match is weak. A clone size is listed for some rows: how often the clone was seen (once, few, many), or a class if it is expanded.

J | size | D | V | DNA | CDR3
TRBJ2-3 | once | . | TRBV5-4 | TGTGCCAGCAGCCCTCTTTCCGGAAGCACAGATACGCAGTATTTT | CASSPLSGSTDTQYF
TRBJ1-1 | . | . | TRBV5-6 | TGTGCCAGCAGCTTCACGGGCTTCCCCGCAGCTTTCTTT | CASSFTGFPAAFF
TRBJ2-7 | . | . | TRBV5-1 | TGCGCCAGCAGAACTTCCGGGACTGAACCCTACGAGCAGTACTTC | CASRTSGTEPYEQYF
TRBJ1-5 | . | . | TRBV7-9 | TGTGCCAGCAGCTTAGCAGGGGGGAGCAATCAGCCCCAGCATTTT | CASSLAGGSNQPQHF
TRBJ1-5 | . | . | TRBV7-8 | TGTGCCAGCAGCTTAGGCTTGGGGTCAGGGGCTATTCATAATCAGCCCCAGCATTTT | CASSLGLGSGAIHNQPQHF
TRBJ2-3 | . | . | TRBV15 | TGTGCCACCAGCAGAGGCGGGGTAGGCAGGGCCACAGATACGCAGTATTTT | CATSRGGVGRATDTQYF
TRBJ2-1 | once | TRBD2 | TRBV18 | TGTGCCAGCTCACCACCCCTAGCGGATCCTTCGAATGAGCAGTTCTTC | CASSPPLADPSNEQFF
TRBJ1-5 | . | TRBD1 | TRBV10-2 | TGCGCCAGCAGTGAACGGGCAGGGGGCGCCGGGCAGCCCCAGCATTTT | CASSERAGGAGQPQHF
TRBJ2-3 | . | . | TRBV4-3 | TGCGCCAGCAGCCAACAGCGAACTAGCACAGATACGCAGTATTTT | CASSQQRTSTDTQYF
TRBJ2-7 | once | . | TRBV5-5 | TGTGCCAGCAGCAATCATATCACCTACGAGCAGTACTTC | CASSNHITYEQYF
TRBJ2-7 | . | . | TRBV5-6 | TGTGCCAGCAGCTACGCCGGTTCTGTTTACGAGCAGTACTTC | CASSYAGSVYEQYF
TRBJ1-1 | once | . | TRBV5-6 | TGTGCCAGCAGCTTGGTGGGGATCAGAGAGAACACTGAAGCTTTCTTT | CASSLVGIRENTEAFF
TRBJ2-5 | . | TRBD2 | TRBV7-6 | TGTGCCAGCAGCTTAGTTAGCGGGAGTGAGACCCAGTACTTC | CASSLVSGSETQYF